The next 28 T cell receptor beta chains were all read from a single sample in a study of naive and memory T cell subsets. Two oligonucleotides, mixed equimolar, formed the beta constant-region primer covering TRBC1 and TRBC2. Each CDR3 protein is one row after TCRdb ran MiXCR on the UMI-ligation and nested PCR reads. This table holds under 100,000 distinct CDR3 sequences, around 7% found once. Sequencing was performed on central memory CD4+ T cells from blood. Every receptor here comes from a human donor in good health.

The chain recombines TRBV20-1 with TRBJ2-1, with unresolved D. The V gene lost 5 bases and the J gene lost 4 bases, with 12 bases spanning the gap. The germline CDR1 and CDR2 sequences are DFQATT and SNEGSKA (reference sequence). This CDR3 comprises 13 residues. The DNA of the CDR3 is TGCAGTGCTGCCCTCGGTCTATACAATGAGCAGTTCTTC. Translation gives CSAALGLYNEQFF.

In this sample, this clonotype turned up a few times. CDR3 sequence: CASSLIAGEGNEQFF. Here the CDR3 DNA reads TGCGCCAGCAGCTTGATAGCGGGAGAGGGGAATGAGCAGTTCTTC. The rearrangement joins TRBV5-1 to TRBJ2-1; 9 nucleotides agree with TRBD2. V was pared by 1 base and J by 7 bases, with 6 bases of the junction left unmatched. CDR1 is SGHRS and CDR2 is YFSETQ in the germline V gene. The CDR3 has 15 amino acids.

A few counts support this clonotype. The chain is built from TRBV19 and TRBJ2-3; 7 bases match TRBD1. This CDR3 is built from 12 residues. Trimming took 9 bases from V and 4 from J; bases not matched to a gene: 4. Germline CDR1 and CDR2: LNHDA and SQIVND (reference sequence). This CDR3 reads CARGQVPDTQYF. CDR3 sequence (DNA): TGTGCCAGAGGACAGGTGCCAGATACGCAGTATTTT.

This clonotype came up many times. This chain connects TRBV11-3 to TRBJ2-3; possibly TRBD1 or TRBD2 for D (5 bases each). This CDR3 is built from 16 residues. V dropped 6 bases and J dropped 3 bases, with 19 bases sitting between them. Germline assignment: CDR1 SGHNT and CDR2 YENEEA. The CDR3 DNA sequence: TGTGCCAGCAGGGGGACGATAGGGAGTTATACAGATACGCAGTATTTT. As protein: CASRGTIGSYTDTQYF.

Many counts were recorded for this clonotype. The V and J genes are TRBV7-9 and TRBJ1-2, with D unresolved. The CDR3 sequence is 14 residues long. Germline CDR1 reads SEHNR; CDR2 reads FQNEAQ (reference sequence). Trimming pared 5 bases from V and 4 bases from J, leaving 14 bases between. This chain's CDR3 is CASSTDSGGYGYTF. The CDR3 bases are TGTGCCAGCAGCACGGACTCCGGCGGCTATGGCTACACCTTC. Drawing the rest from reference TRBV7-9 and TRBJ1-2, the complete variable domain is DTGVSQNPRHKITKRGQNVTFRCDPISEHNRLYWYRQTLGQGPEFLTYFQNEAQLEKSRLLSDRFSAERPKGSFSTLEIQRTEQGDSAMYLCASSTDSGGYGYTFGSGTRLTVV.

This clonotype was seen ten or more times. The chain carries TRBV30 and TRBJ2-7; a weak D match, TRBD2 (5 bases). This CDR3 region has 13 residues. Looked up from germline, CDR1 is GTSNPN and CDR2 is SVGIG (reference sequence). The V end was cut by 0 bases, the J end by 3 bases, with 9 bases between. CDR3 loop: CAWSVAGGYEQYF. For the CDR3, the DNA is TGTGCCTGGAGTGTAGCAGGAGGCTACGAGCAGTACTTC.

Comments on this clonotype: The junction differs from germline at one of its ends, possibly a read error. V usage is TRBV7-9 and J usage is TRBJ2-1, with 9 bases fitting TRBD2. Germline CDR1 reads SEHNR; CDR2 reads FQNEAQ (reference sequence). The CDR3 loop spans 16 amino acids. The CDR3 sequence: CASSQRGAGGINDQFF. The CDR3 coding sequence is TGTGCCAGCAGCCAAAGGGGGGCGGGAGGGATCAATGATCAGTTCTTC.

In this sample, this clonotype turned up a few times. V usage is TRBV13 and J usage is TRBJ2-7; 10 bases fit TRBD2. The CDR3 is 13 amino acids. Losses at the gene ends were 9 bases for V and 6 bases for J; bases not matched to a gene: 8. The germline V gene has CDR1 PRHDT and CDR2 FYEKMQ (reference sequence). CDR3 protein: CASLASGSGEQYF. The CDR3 bases are TGTGCCAGTCTGGCTAGCGGGAGTGGCGAGCAGTACTTC.

This clonotype occurred a few times. The rearrangement links TRBV7-2 to TRBJ2-3; D call uncertain. CDR3 length: 12 amino acids. V was cut by 5 bases and J by 5 bases, with 8 bases left in between. The germline CDR1 and CDR2 sequences are SGHTA and FQGNSA. The CDR3, as DNA: TGTGCCAGCAGCGCTTACTTAGATACGCAGTATTTT. Its translation is CASSAYLDTQYF.

This clonotype was detected many times. This rearrangement joins TRBV29-1 to TRBJ2-3; 8 nucleotides align to TRBD1. V dropped 5 bases and J dropped 3; count of bases not matched to a gene: 16. Germline CDR1 reads SQVTM; CDR2 reads ANQGSEA. This CDR3 has 17 residues. This chain's CDR3 is CSVSDRGRYSTTDTQYF. CDR3 coding DNA: TGCAGCGTTTCCGACAGGGGAAGGTACAGCACTACAGATACGCAGTATTTT.

This clonotype was counted a few times. The chain employs TRBV18 and TRBJ2-6; D tentatively reads TRBD1 or TRBD2 (6 bases each). Germline CDR1 KGHSH, CDR2 LQKENI. The V end was cut by 6 bases, the J end by 0 bases, with 15 bases between. The CDR3 contains 17 residues. CDR3 loop: CASSQKGGLSGANVLTF. DNA of the CDR3: TGTGCCAGCTCGCAGAAGGGGGGCCTCTCTGGGGCCAACGTCCTGACTTTC.

This clonotype has ten or more counts. The genes are TRBV25-1 and TRBJ2-7; D might be TRBD1 (6 bases). The CDR3 consists of 15 residues. The germline CDR1 and CDR2 sequences are MGHDK and SYGVNS. V was shortened by 4 bases and J by 2 bases, with 15 bases between the two germline ends. DNA of the CDR3: TGTGCCAGCAGTGTTCGTGGGACACTGACCTACGAGCAGTACTTC. The encoded protein is CASSVRGTLTYEQYF.

This clonotype was counted only a few times. The chain combines TRBV20-1 with TRBJ2-3; D possibly matches TRBD1 or TRBD2 (6 bases each). V lost 0 bases, J lost 5 bases, and 15 bases lay in between. This CDR3 contains 15 residues. The germline V gene encodes CDR1 DFQATT and CDR2 SNEGSKA (reference sequence). CDR3 protein: CSARDREKGQDTQYF. DNA of the CDR3: TGCAGTGCTAGAGATCGGGAGAAGGGACAAGATACGCAGTATTTT.

Ten or more counts support this clonotype. The J gene is TRBJ1-4, the V gene TRBV3-1; 12 bases fit TRBD1. The V gene end was trimmed by 3 bases and the J gene end by 11 bases; junction bases not matched to a gene: 4. Germline CDR1 reads LGHDT; CDR2 reads YNNKEL (reference sequence). The CDR3 is 14 residues long. CDR3 coding DNA: TGTGCCAGCAGCCAGGGGACAGGGGGCGAGAAACTGTTTTTT. It specifies CASSQGTGGEKLFF.

This clonotype was seen many times. The rearrangement uses TRBV9 and TRBJ2-7, with D possibly TRBD1 on 5 matching bases. The CDR3 extends over 14 amino acids. CDR1 and CDR2 from the germline V gene are SGDLS and YYNGEE. V was shortened by 0 bases and J by 2 bases, with 9 bases between the two germline ends. CDR3 nucleotide sequence: TGTGCCAGCAGCGTAGGTGACAGACCCTACGAGCAGTACTTC. Translation gives CASSVGDRPYEQYF.

This clonotype was observed a few times. J is TRBJ1-2 and V is TRBV30; maybe TRBD1 (5 bases). Germline V CDR1 and CDR2: GTSNPN, SVGIG (reference sequence). The CDR3 length is 13 residues. Trimming took 5 bases from V and 7 from J, leaving 17 bases between them. CDR3 nucleotide sequence: TGTGCCTGGTCCCGGGGCGACCAGGTTGGCTACACCTTC. This translates into CAWSRGDQVGYTF. The whole variable domain, filled in from reference TRBV30 and TRBJ1-2, reads SQTIHQWPATLVQPVGSPLSLECTVEGTSNPNLYWYRQAAGRGLQLLFYSVGIGQISSEVPQNLSASRPQDRQFILSSKKLLLSDSGFYLCAWSRGDQVGYTFGSGTRLTVV.

This clonotype was counted many times. This chain connects TRBV6-2 or TRBV6-3 to TRBJ1-5; D possibly corresponds to TRBD1 (6 bases). The length of the CDR3 is 15 residues. In germline, CDR1 is MNHEY, CDR2 SVGEGT. The V and J ends lost 4 bases and 0 bases respectively, with 10 bases between them. The CDR3 region is CASSSGQLSNQPQHF. The CDR3, as DNA: TGTGCCAGCAGTTCCGGACAGCTTAGCAATCAGCCCCAGCATTTT.

Note on this clonotype: A read error may be the cause here, since a much bigger clone is one base away. The conserved final phenylalanine or tryptophan is absent from the CDR3, which likely points to a read error. This chain connects TRBV7-8 to TRBJ1-1; 7 bases match TRBD1. This CDR3 contains 15 residues. Germline CDR1 is SGHVS and CDR2 is FQNEAQ. J was trimmed by 5 bases and V by 2 bases; bases with no gene match: 8. This CDR3 reads CASSLSQGIGTEAFS. The CDR3 DNA reads TGTGCCAGCAGCTTATCACAGGGGATAGGGACTGAAGCTTTCTCT.

The rearrangement uses TRBV20-1 and TRBJ2-5; D is ambiguous. The CDR3 is 10 amino acids. CDR1 and CDR2 (germline): DFQATT, SNEGSKA (reference sequence). V lost 6 bases, J lost 1 base, and 3 bases lay in between. DNA for the CDR3: TGCAGTGCACTCCAAGAGACCCAGTACTTC. Its protein is CSALQETQYF.

This clonotype was seen many times. The chain links TRBV5-1 to TRBJ1-2; maybe TRBD1 (6 bases). The CDR3 spans 14 residues. Trimming removed 4 bases at V and 2 bases at J, with 12 bases between. Germline CDR1 and CDR2: SGHRS and YFSETQ. The CDR3 bases are TGCGCCAGCAGCCGAACACAGGGCAACTATGGCTACACCTTC. Protein: CASSRTQGNYGYTF.

A few counts support this clonotype. The V and J genes are TRBV6-5 and TRBJ2-5; the D is unclear. Germline CDR1 MNHEY, CDR2 SVGAGI. Trimming left V 1 base short and J 7 bases short, with 7 bases between. This CDR3 is built from 12 residues. CDR3 in DNA: TGTGCCAGCAGTTACTTAGGCGGGACCCAGTACTTC. Its protein is CASSYLGGTQYF.

This clonotype was seen many times. The CDR3 sequence: CASSAVVFGTDTQYF. The CDR3 DNA reads as TGTGCCAGCAGTGCTGTCGTCTTCGGCACAGATACGCAGTATTTT. The chain couples TRBV2 to TRBJ2-3; D call uncertain. Trimming removed 4 bases from V and 1 base from J, with 12 bases in between. Germline values: CDR1 SNHLY, CDR2 FYNNEI. The CDR3 spans 15 residues.

In this sample, this clonotype turned up a few times. The chain combines TRBV20-1 with TRBJ2-3; unclear D gene. Trimming stripped 0 bases from V and 2 bases from J, with 18 bases between. Per the germline V gene, CDR1 is DFQATT and CDR2 is SNEGSKA (reference sequence). This CDR3 comprises 17 residues. The CDR3: CSAREMTAAEFTDTQYF. CDR3 nucleotide sequence: TGCAGTGCTAGAGAAATGACCGCGGCAGAATTCACAGATACGCAGTATTTT.

This clonotype was seen a few times. The chain combines TRBV30 with TRBJ1-2, with TRBD1 matching over 7 bases. The CDR3 spans 15 residues. CDR1 GTSNPN and CDR2 SVGIG come from the germline V gene (reference sequence). J was trimmed by 7 bases and V by 7 bases; bases with no gene match: 18. In DNA, the CDR3 is TGTGCCTCCCAAAGAGGGGGCGTCTCGGCGAGTGGCTACACCTTC. This gives the protein CASQRGGVSASGYTF.

V and J are TRBV15 and TRBJ2-2; no clear D gene. V lost 1 base and J lost 4, with 13 bases in between. Looked up from germline, CDR1 is LNHNV and CDR2 is YYDKDF (reference sequence). The CDR3 contains 16 residues. The CDR3 sequence is CATSRVTQSSTGELFF. CDR3 DNA: TGTGCCACCAGCAGAGTCACACAGAGTTCCACCGGGGAGCTGTTTTTT.

The chain is built from TRBV28 and TRBJ2-1; 9 bases fit TRBD1. After removal of 0 bases from V and 10 bases from J, the junction contained 4 bases not matched to a gene. CDR1 and CDR2 (germline): MDHEN, SYDVKM. This CDR3 comprises 14 residues. CDR3 in amino acids: CASSLWDRGGEQFF. The CDR3 DNA follows: TGTGCCAGCAGTTTATGGGACAGGGGAGGGGAGCAGTTCTTC.

This clonotype came up a few times. The rearrangement uses TRBV7-9 and TRBJ2-5, with D possibly being TRBD2 (5 bases). V was cut by 0 bases and J by 5 bases, with 10 bases left in between. The CDR3 runs to 14 residues. The germline gives CDR1 SEHNR, CDR2 FQNEAQ (reference sequence). In nucleotides, the CDR3 is TGTGCCAGCAGCTTAGCGAACGGGGTTGAGACCCAGTACTTC. Its protein product is CASSLANGVETQYF. The variable domain in full, completed from reference TRBV7-9 and TRBJ2-5, reads DTGVSQNPRHKITKRGQNVTFRCDPISEHNRLYWYRQTLGQGPEFLTYFQNEAQLEKSRLLSDRFSAERPKGSFSTLEIQRTEQGDSAMYLCASSLANGVETQYFGPGTRLLVL.

The genes are TRBV25-1 and TRBJ2-5; D is possibly TRBD1 or TRBD2 (6 bases each). V dropped 9 bases and J dropped 8 bases, with 13 bases sitting between them. There are 11 residues in the CDR3. Germline V CDR1 and CDR2: MGHDK, SYGVNS. For the CDR3, the DNA is TGTGCCAGTGAGGGGGGAATCACCCAGTACTTC. As protein: CASEGGITQYF.